This TCR beta chain is drawn from a study of T-cell memory formation after mild COVID-19. Overall study: TCR clusters were largely donor specific.

UMIs and sample barcodes were carried by the TCR alpha and TCR beta cDNA libraries that 5'RACE produced using constant-segment primers. Each CDR3 protein gets one entry after TCRdb re-called the 5' RACE reads with MiXCR. Of about 390,000 distinct CDR3 sequences in the sample, 16% were seen once. This CDR3 has 16 residues. Trimming took 3 bases from V and 0 from J, leaving 12 bases between them. CDR1 is DFQATT and CDR2 is SNEGSKA in the germline V gene (reference sequence). The TCR sequence derives from a man in his late teens or twenties who had mild COVID-19 (a few samples of this study predate the infection). Cell type and time point are not known. Material: PBMCs or a T cell subset sorted from them (not recorded which). The V and J genes are TRBV20-1 and TRBJ1-6; D is unresolved. This chain's CDR3 is CSASERLSSYNSPLHF. In DNA, the CDR3 is TGCAGTGCTAGTGAGAGGTTGAGCTCCTATAATTCACCCCTCCACTTT.